Below, one T cell receptor beta chain is given with its context. This record comes from a study of T cell responses to AZD1222 COVID-19 vaccine. Data came from immunoSEQ multiplex PCR; TCRdb stores just in-frame clones and leaves some out. The repertoire has some 100,000 clones, around 84% of them found once; the top ten carry roughly a tenth. The receptor's source is an adult in good health. Sequencing was performed on peripheral blood, taken on day 0 of AZD1222 vaccination.

In DNA, the CDR3 is TGTGCCAGCAGTGAACAACATAGCAATCAGCCCCAGCATTTT. Its protein is CASSEQHSNQPQHF. The chain employs TRBV6-1 and TRBJ1-5; no clear D gene. The CDR3 consists of 14 residues. Germline loops: CDR1 MNHNS, CDR2 SASEGT. V was cut by 2 bases and J by 0 bases, with 5 bases left in between.